Listed below are T cell receptor beta chains from one sample, sequenced in a study of CD8+ T cells in alopecia areata. Here immunoSEQ multiplex PCR was the method, and the copy in TCRdb shows in-frame clones only, minus some. The table records 120,000 to 150,000 clones, less than 75% of them present only once. Sample: CD8+ T cells sorted from blood. The receptors stem from a human donor in good health. Each CDR3 is given with its conserved first and last residue.

j_gene: TRBJ2-1; v_gene: TRBV6-5; CDR3aa: CASKGSGNEQFF
j_gene: TRBJ2-1; v_gene: TRBV29-1; CDR3aa: CSVYDRAGYNEQFF
j_gene: TRBJ2-2; v_gene: TRBV6-1; CDR3aa: CAHSSNSNTGELFF
j_gene: TRBJ2-2; v_gene: TRBV9; CDR3aa: CASSAPGQKNTGELFF
j_gene: TRBJ2-2; v_gene: TRBV29-1; CDR3aa: CSVGGTGELFF
j_gene: TRBJ1-1; v_gene: TRBV2; CDR3aa: CASTDRVTEAFF
j_gene: TRBJ1-2; v_gene: TRBV30; CDR3aa: CAWTPDPASYTF
j_gene: TRBJ1-3; v_gene: TRBV30; CDR3aa: CAWSVSVLNTIYF
j_gene: TRBJ2-3; v_gene: TRBV2; CDR3aa: CASVPATGEDTQYF
j_gene: TRBJ2-2; v_gene: TRBV5-1; CDR3aa: CASRRGETGELFF
j_gene: TRBJ2-1; v_gene: TRBV5-6; CDR3aa: CASSLSPSGVYNEQFF
j_gene: TRBJ2-2; v_gene: TRBV9; CDR3aa: CASSVGTSGTGELFF
j_gene: TRBJ2-7; v_gene: TRBV29-1; CDR3aa: CSVRTGPYEQYF
j_gene: TRBJ2-1; v_gene: TRBV9; CDR3aa: CASSVEPSPTDEQFF
j_gene: TRBJ2-1; v_gene: TRBV5-1; CDR3aa: CASSSTTGSLVEQFF
j_gene: TRBJ2-4; v_gene: TRBV5-6; CDR3aa: CASGAGEGKNIQYF
j_gene: TRBJ2-5; v_gene: TRBV20-1; CDR3aa: CSAFGGETQYF
j_gene: TRBJ2-1; v_gene: TRBV27; CDR3aa: CASSASGSRDEQFF
j_gene: TRBJ1-1; v_gene: TRBV5-6; CDR3aa: CASSSTGNTEAFF
j_gene: TRBJ1-1; v_gene: TRBV30; CDR3aa: CAWSVGQLNTEAFF
j_gene: TRBJ2-6; v_gene: TRBV5-1; CDR3aa: CASSPYRSGANVLTF
j_gene: TRBJ2-1; v_gene: TRBV28; CDR3aa: CASSLLTAGAYNEQFF
j_gene: TRBJ2-5; v_gene: TRBV2; CDR3aa: CASILPSGQAEQYF